These 30 T cell receptor beta chains came from one sample sequenced in a study of blood T cell repertoires in COVID-19. Some clones are missing from TCRdb's copy, which holds only in-frame ones; the method was immunoSEQ multiplex PCR. The data hold fewer than 95,000 clones, with 87% observed a single time. Sequenced input: peripheral blood. These receptors all stem from a male donor with acute or convalescent COVID-19.

The rearrangement uses TRBV2 and TRBJ1-3, with D perhaps matching TRBD1 (5 bases). Germline V gene sequence: CDR1 SNHLY, CDR2 FYNNEI. This CDR3 comprises 13 residues. Deletions cut 6 bases from V and 8 bases from J, with 14 bases between. CDR3 nucleotides: TGTGCCAGCAGCGGGGGTAGGGAGGACACCATATATTTT. Its protein is CASSGGREDTIYF.

This clone was seen a few times. The V call is TRBV5-8, the J call TRBJ2-7; TRBD1 agrees at 7 bases. With 4 bases clipped from V and 3 bases from J, the junction kept 7 bases outside the gene matches. CDR3 size: 14 residues. Germline CDR1 reads SGHTS; CDR2 reads YDEGEE. The CDR3 protein is CASSGRQGYYEQYF. As DNA, the CDR3 is TGTGCCAGCAGCGGTCGACAGGGCTACTACGAGCAGTACTTC.

The chain is built from TRBV7-9 and TRBJ2-2; D is unclear. The germline V gene encodes CDR1 SEHNR and CDR2 FQNEAQ (reference sequence). The length of the CDR3 is 13 residues. V lost 5 bases and J 3 bases, leaving 7 bases between the germline ends. CDR3 region: CASSLFDTGELFF. In nucleotides, the CDR3 is TGTGCCAGCAGCCTATTCGACACCGGGGAGCTGTTTTTT.

A single count supports this clone. V usage is TRBV12-3 or TRBV12-4 and J usage is TRBJ2-7; D uncertain. The ends were cut back, 3 bases at V and 0 bases at J, with 6 bases in the middle. CDR3 length: 13 residues. Here the CDR3 DNA reads TGTGCCAGCAGTTTGGCCCTCTCCTACGAGCAGTACTTC. Its translation is CASSLALSYEQYF.

This clone was seen a handful of times. The chain links TRBV7-2 to TRBJ2-7; TRBD2 matches at 11 bases. Trimming at V came to 1 base and at J to 4 bases, leaving 12 bases not matched to a gene. Germline V gives CDR1 SGHTA, CDR2 FQGNSA. The CDR3 consists of 18 residues. CDR3 DNA sequence: TGTGCCAGCAGCTTAGGCCGGGGAACTAGCGGGGGTATGTACGAGCAGTACTTC. This encodes CASSLGRGTSGGMYEQYF.

This clone was recorded once. The V and J genes are TRBV6-1 and TRBJ2-7; D is possibly TRBD2 (5 bases). The CDR3 has 14 residues. The germline V gene has CDR1 MNHNS and CDR2 SASEGT. The V end was cut by 2 bases, the J end by 2 bases, with 10 bases between. The CDR3, as DNA: TGTGCCAGCAGTGAAAGAGAGGGCCCCTACGAGCAGTACTTC. Translated: CASSEREGPYEQYF.

The V and J genes are TRBV5-8 and TRBJ2-2; 12 bases match TRBD2. Germline CDR1 and CDR2: SGHTS and YDEGEE. CDR3 length: 18 residues. The junction had 12 bases not matched to a gene; V was cut back by 4 bases and J by 5 bases. The CDR3 sequence is CASSEGHTSGGPTGELFF. DNA of the CDR3: TGTGCCAGCAGCGAGGGTCATACTAGCGGGGGGCCGACCGGGGAGCTGTTTTTT.

This chain uses TRBV12-3 or TRBV12-4 with TRBJ2-7; D might be TRBD1 (5 bases). The CDR3 spans 13 residues. V was clipped by 4 bases and J by 3 bases, with 10 bases between them. The CDR3 loop is CASSSGRDYEQYF. Written as DNA, the CDR3 is TGTGCCAGCAGTTCAGGGCGCGACTACGAGCAGTACTTC.

The rearrangement links TRBV19 to TRBJ1-2, with D perhaps TRBD1 (6 bases). Trimming left V 10 bases short and J 7 bases short, with 10 bases between. CDR1 and CDR2 from the germline V gene are LNHDA and SQIVND (reference sequence). CDR3 length equals 10 residues. The CDR3 protein is CATYRVGYTF. The CDR3 coding sequence is TGTGCCACATACAGGGTTGGCTACACCTTC. Variable domain in full (rest from reference TRBV19 and TRBJ1-2): DGGITQSPKYLFRKEGQNVTLSCEQNLNHDAMYWYRQDPGQGLRLIYYSQIVNDFQKGDIAEGYSVSREKKESFPLTVTSAQKNPTAFYLCATYRVGYTFGSGTRLTVV.

CDR3 in DNA: TGCGCCAGCAGCTTGGGTACAAATGGTTATGGCTACACCTTC. Translated: CASSLGTNGYGYTF. The genes are TRBV5-1 and TRBJ1-2; the D is unclear. Germline V CDR1 and CDR2: SGHRS, YFSETQ. The ends were cut back, 0 bases at V and 5 bases at J, with 11 bases in the middle. The length of the CDR3 is 14 residues.

CDR3 sequence: CASSSRQGVEKLFF. For the CDR3, the DNA is TGTGCCAGTAGTAGTCGACAGGGGGTTGAAAAACTGTTTTTT. The chain has TRBV19 and TRBJ1-4; 9 positions match TRBD1. There are 14 residues in the CDR3. The J segment lost 7 bases and the V segment lost 4 bases, leaving 4 bases of the junction unmatched. The germline V gene encodes CDR1 LNHDA and CDR2 SQIVND (reference sequence). The full variable domain, with the rest looked up from reference TRBV19 and TRBJ1-4, is DGGITQSPKYLFRKEGQNVTLSCEQNLNHDAMYWYRQDPGQGLRLIYYSQIVNDFQKGDIAEGYSVSREKKESFPLTVTSAQKNPTAFYLCASSSRQGVEKLFFGSGTQLSVL.

The chain recombines TRBV5-7 with TRBJ2-7; 9 bases map to TRBD1. Being an ORF, TRBV5-7 has a function that is uncertain. J lost 3 bases, V lost 7 bases, and 14 bases had no gene match. The CDR3 runs 16 residues. As DNA, the CDR3 is TGTGCCAGCTCCACCGGAAGGACAGGGGATGTCTACGAGCAGTACTTC. Translating gives CASSTGRTGDVYEQYF.

The rearrangement uses TRBV5-1 and TRBJ1-2; TRBD1 agrees at 9 bases. After removal of 4 bases from V and 3 bases from J, the junction contained 4 bases not matched to a gene. This CDR3 is 14 amino acids long. Looked up from germline, CDR1 is SGHRS and CDR2 is YFSETQ. CDR3 bases: TGCGCCAGCAGCGGGACAGGGCGGGACTATGGCTACACCTTC. Protein: CASSGTGRDYGYTF.

The CDR3 here is CASSYSDKSYNSPLHF. CDR3 in DNA: TGCGCCAGCAGTTATAGCGACAAATCCTATAATTCACCCCTCCACTTT. The chain combines TRBV5-1 with TRBJ1-6, with unresolved D. The CDR3 contains 16 residues. Germline V gives CDR1 SGHRS, CDR2 YFSETQ. V lost 5 bases and J lost 1, with 13 bases in between.

To note about this clone: A junction boundary mismatches the germline segment, possibly from a read error. This chain joins TRBV7-8 and TRBJ2-7, with TRBD1 matching 9 bases. CDR1 and CDR2 (germline): SGHVS, FQNEAQ. The CDR3 has 14 amino acids. CDR3 in DNA: TGTGCCAGCAGCCCTTCAGGGACAGGGCTCGGCGGTGACTTC. Translation gives CASSPSGTGLGGDF.

This clone appeared once. The V call is TRBV19, the J call TRBJ1-1; D is perhaps TRBD1 (6 bases). CDR3 length: 13 residues. V was pared by 4 bases and J by 8 bases, with 14 bases between. Germline V gives CDR1 LNHDA, CDR2 SQIVND (reference sequence). In DNA form, the CDR3 reads TGTGCCAGTAGTACGACAGGAAAGGCCGAAGCTTTCTTT. This encodes CASSTTGKAEAFF.

This clone was observed a handful of times. The J gene is TRBJ2-5, the V gene TRBV6-1; 9 bases map to TRBD2. Germline V lookup: CDR1 MNHNS, CDR2 SASEGT. V lost 2 bases, J lost 5 bases, and 12 bases stayed unmatched. The length of the CDR3 is 17 residues. The CDR3 DNA reads as TGTGCCAGCAGTGAAAGGCGGAATAGCGGGGGTAGGGAGACCCAGTACTTC. Translated, it gives CASSERRNSGGRETQYF.

This chain connects TRBV7-2 to TRBJ2-7, with 9 positions matching TRBD1. The CDR3 runs 15 residues. The V gene end was trimmed by 6 bases and the J gene end by 5 bases; junction bases not matched to a gene: 11. CDR1 is SGHTA, CDR2 FQGNSA, per germline. The CDR3, as DNA: TGTGCCAGCAGTCGTCCCGGGACAGGGTTCCACGAGCAGTACTTC. This gives the protein CASSRPGTGFHEQYF.

The chain carries TRBV5-4 and TRBJ2-2, with D possibly matching TRBD1 (6 bases). CDR1 SGHNT and CDR2 YYREEE come from the germline V gene (reference sequence). Between the trimmed V and J ends, which lost 5 bases and 1 base, there was a span of 15 bases. This CDR3 has 16 residues. CDR3 residues: CASSPPGHLNTGELFF. In nucleotides, the CDR3 is TGTGCCAGCAGTCCGCCGGGACACCTGAACACCGGGGAGCTGTTTTTT.

The V and J genes are TRBV2 and TRBJ1-2; 7 bases agree with TRBD1. With V trimmed by 11 bases and J by 3 bases, 3 bases remained unmatched. Per the germline V gene, CDR1 is SNHLY and CDR2 is FYNNEI. The CDR3 spans 11 residues. CDR3 in amino acids: CAGGQDYGYTF. As DNA, the CDR3 is TGTGCCGGCGGACAGGACTATGGCTACACCTTC.

V usage is TRBV5-5 and J usage is TRBJ2-3; D is uncertain. This CDR3 contains 18 residues. Germline V gene sequence: CDR1 SGHKS, CDR2 YYEKEE (reference sequence). Deletions cut 4 bases from V and 4 bases from J, with 25 bases between. The CDR3 is CASSPRVGPAKESDTQYF. As DNA, the CDR3 is TGTGCCAGCAGCCCCAGAGTTGGTCCAGCGAAGGAGTCAGATACGCAGTATTTT.

On this clone: The junction shows a germline mismatch at one end, possibly a read error. V and J are TRBV24-1 and TRBJ2-1; D is perhaps TRBD1 (7 bases). Germline V CDR1 and CDR2: KGHDR, SFDVKD. The CDR3 is 14 amino acids. The CDR3 spells CVTSRGTAYNEQFF. As DNA, the CDR3 is TGTGTCACCAGTCGGGGGACAGCCTACAATGAGCAGTTCTTC.

The chain is built from TRBV5-1 and TRBJ2-2; D is perhaps TRBD1 (6 bases). In germline, CDR1 is SGHRS, CDR2 YFSETQ. The V and J ends lost 4 bases and 1 base respectively, with 14 bases between them. The CDR3 consists of 16 residues. DNA of the CDR3: TGCGCCAGCAGCCTCCCCGGACAGAAGAACACCGGGGAGCTGTTTTTT. It translates to CASSLPGQKNTGELFF.

The chain links TRBV19 to TRBJ2-4, with D tentatively TRBD1 (6 bases). The germline V gene encodes CDR1 LNHDA and CDR2 SQIVND (reference sequence). This CDR3 contains 14 residues. V was shortened by 5 bases and J by 5 bases, with 13 bases between the two germline ends. In DNA, the CDR3 is TGTGCCAGTAGTTTTACAGGGATCGAAAACATTCAGTACTTC. This sequence encodes CASSFTGIENIQYF.

The chain joins TRBV6-5 to TRBJ2-1, with D hard to call. V was clipped by 2 bases and J by 0 bases, with 11 bases between them. Germline CDR1 MNHEY, CDR2 SVGAGI. The CDR3 sequence is 16 residues long. The CDR3 reads CASSYDSRSSYNEQFF. DNA for the CDR3: TGTGCCAGCAGTTACGATAGCCGAAGCTCCTACAATGAGCAGTTCTTC.

This sequence joins TRBV5-1 and TRBJ2-3; 7 nucleotides match TRBD2. The CDR3 length is 16 residues. Germline lookup yields CDR1 SGHRS and CDR2 YFSETQ. V lost 1 base and J lost 2; bases outside the gene matches: 7. CDR3 residues: CASSLRPSGSTDTQYF. DNA of the CDR3: TGCGCCAGCAGCTTGCGCCCTAGCGGATCCACAGATACGCAGTATTTT.

The rearrangement links TRBV11-2 to TRBJ1-1; D is possibly TRBD1 (6 bases). V lost 4 bases and J 3 bases, leaving 15 bases between the germline ends. This CDR3 has 15 residues. Germline V lookup: CDR1 SGHAT, CDR2 FQNNGV. This chain's CDR3 is CASSWRTGRDTEAFF. The DNA for the CDR3 is TGTGCCAGCAGCTGGCGAACAGGGAGGGACACTGAAGCTTTCTTT.

The chain carries TRBV18 and TRBJ1-5; tentative D call: TRBD1 (5 bases). Trimming removed 1 base at V and 0 bases at J, with 10 bases between. Germline V gives CDR1 KGHSH, CDR2 LQKENI. CDR3 length: 16 amino acids. CDR3 coding DNA: TGTGCCAGCTCACCACTGGGGCCGAATAGCAATCAGCCCCAGCATTTT. This gives the protein CASSPLGPNSNQPQHF.

This clone was recorded once. V and J are TRBV30 and TRBJ1-1, with TRBD1 as a possible D gene (6 bases). The CDR3 runs to 14 residues. Germline loops: CDR1 GTSNPN, CDR2 SVGIG (reference sequence). V lost 5 bases to trimming and J lost 1 base, with 14 bases between them. Written as DNA, the CDR3 is TGTGCCTGGTGGCCCCGAGGGGGGAACACTGAAGCTTTCTTT. Encoded protein: CAWWPRGGNTEAFF. The entire variable domain, with the rest obtained from reference TRBV30 and TRBJ1-1, is as follows: SQTIHQWPATLVQPVGSPLSLECTVEGTSNPNLYWYRQAAGRGLQLLFYSVGIGQISSEVPQNLSASRPQDRQFILSSKKLLLSDSGFYLCAWWPRGGNTEAFFGQGTRLTVV.

This clone was counted a few times. This sequence joins TRBV7-9 and TRBJ2-5; D is possibly TRBD2 (6 bases). This CDR3 has 14 amino acids. V was trimmed by 0 bases and J by 5 bases, leaving 10 bases between them. Germline CDR1 SEHNR, CDR2 FQNEAQ (reference sequence). CDR3 DNA sequence: TGTGCCAGCAGCTTAGCGCTGGGAGGCGAGACCCAGTACTTC. It codes for CASSLALGGETQYF.